The rows below give T cell receptor beta chains drawn from one sample of a study of Graves' ophthalmopathy and Graves' hyperthyroidism. TCRdb fed the multiplex PCR reads into MiXCR, producing one record per CDR3 protein. The sample has 200,000 to 250,000 distinct CDR3 sequences, 45% seen once; the top ten hold around 47%. Source material: peripheral blood. These receptors were collected from an adult man with Graves' ophthalmopathy. Both conserved end residues are part of each CDR3. The D gene is left open where the match is weak. Clone size is not always given. Where it is, it says once, few, many or a class for expanded clones.

DNA: TGTGCCAGCAGCTATCCCGGACAGGAACCTTTCTTT
CDR3: CASSYPGQEPFF
J: TRBJ1-1
size: NA
V: TRBV7-3
D: TRBD1

DNA: TGTGCCAGCAGCTTAACGGGAGGCACTGAAGCTTTCTTT
CDR3: CASSLTGGTEAFF
J: TRBJ1-1
size: many
V: TRBV7-2
D: NA

DNA: TGTGCCAGCAGTTACTCGGGAGGCCCCGCGGGGGGCTACACCTTC
CDR3: CASSYSGGPAGGYTF
J: TRBJ1-2
size: NA
V: TRBV6-5
D: NA

DNA: TGTGCCAGCAGCTCACCATCTAGGGACTACGAGCAGTACTTC
CDR3: CASSSPSRDYEQYF
J: TRBJ2-7
size: NA
V: TRBV11-2
D: NA

DNA: TGCGCCAGCAGCCAGCAACCTGCGACAGTACCTAATTCACCCCTCCACTTT
CDR3: CASSQQPATVPNSPLHF
J: TRBJ1-6
size: NA
V: TRBV4-1
D: NA

DNA: TGTGCCATCAGTCGACAAGACTCTGGAAACACCATATATTTT
CDR3: CAISRQDSGNTIYF
J: TRBJ1-3
size: NA
V: TRBV10-3
D: NA

DNA: TGTGCCAGCAGCCAGAGTAGAGGTTATACCTTC
CDR3: CASSQSRGYTF
J: TRBJ1-2
size: NA
V: TRBV7-8
D: NA

DNA: TGTGCCAGCAGCACAGACCGGATTTATTCACCCCTCCACTTT
CDR3: CASSTDRIYSPLHF
J: TRBJ1-6
size: NA
V: TRBV6-1
D: NA

DNA: TGTGCCAGCAGACGTGACAGTGCTAATTCACCCCTCCACTTT
CDR3: CASRRDSANSPLHF
J: TRBJ1-6
size: many
V: TRBV7-9
D: NA

DNA: TGCAGTGCGGGAGGAGGGGGGAATGGAAACACCATATATTTT
CDR3: CSAGGGGNGNTIYF
J: TRBJ1-3
size: once
V: TRBV20-1
D: NA

DNA: TGCGCCAGCAGCTTGGGACTAGCGGGAACCTACGAGCAGTACTTC
CDR3: CASSLGLAGTYEQYF
J: TRBJ2-7
size: few
V: TRBV5-1
D: TRBD2

DNA: TGCGCCAGCAGTTACCAGGTGAACACTGAAGCTTTCTTT
CDR3: CASSYQVNTEAFF
J: TRBJ1-1
size: NA
V: TRBV5-1
D: NA

DNA: TGTGCCAGCAGCCCCAGGCGTATGCGGATGGGCTACGAGCAGTACTTC
CDR3: CASSPRRMRMGYEQYF
J: TRBJ2-7
size: NA
V: TRBV7-8
D: NA

DNA: TGTGCCAGCAGCCCCCTTTGGGACAATGAGCAGTTCTTC
CDR3: CASSPLWDNEQFF
J: TRBJ2-1
size: NA
V: TRBV7-2
D: NA

DNA: TGTGCCAGCAGCTTGGGACAGGGGGCGGGGGGCACTGAAGCTTTCTTT
CDR3: CASSLGQGAGGTEAFF
J: TRBJ1-1
size: NA
V: TRBV7-9
D: TRBD1

DNA: TGTGCCAGCAGTTCCGGGACAGGGCGCCGGGAGACCCAGTACTTC
CDR3: CASSSGTGRRETQYF
J: TRBJ2-5
size: NA
V: TRBV27
D: TRBD1

DNA: TGTGCCAGCAGTTACGCACAGAAAGCTTTCTTT
CDR3: CASSYAQKAFF
J: TRBJ1-1
size: few
V: TRBV6-5
D: NA

DNA: TGTGCCAGCACCACCTGGGGGACAAATCAGCCCCAGCATTTT
CDR3: CASTTWGTNQPQHF
J: TRBJ1-5
size: few
V: TRBV7-8
D: NA

DNA: TGCAGCGTTGCAGGGGGAGTTGTCTATGGCTACACCTTC
CDR3: CSVAGGVVYGYTF
J: TRBJ1-2
size: many
V: TRBV29-1
D: TRBD1

DNA: TGTGCCAGCAGGCCGGGACAGCCCCGGGAGACCCAGTACTTC
CDR3: CASRPGQPRETQYF
J: TRBJ2-5
size: once
V: TRBV5-1
D: TRBD1

DNA: TGCGCCAGCAGCTCGCTAGGGGGCGGCTACGAGCAGTACTTC
CDR3: CASSSLGGGYEQYF
J: TRBJ2-7
size: NA
V: TRBV5-1
D: TRBD1

DNA: TGCAGTGCTAGAGACGACCGAAGCGGGAGTCGTAGCTTC
CDR3: CSARDDRSGSRSF
J: TRBJ2-7
size: NA
V: TRBV20-1
D: TRBD2

DNA: TGCAGTGCTTCACCGGACTGGACTAGCGGGAGGGCAGGGGAGACCCAGTACTTC
CDR3: CSASPDWTSGRAGETQYF
J: TRBJ2-5
size: NA
V: TRBV20-1
D: TRBD2

DNA: TGTGCCACCTACTCTCCGGACCAAGAGACCCAGTACTTC
CDR3: CATYSPDQETQYF
J: TRBJ2-5
size: NA
V: TRBV10-3
D: NA

DNA: TGTGCCAGCAGCCTCGACAGGGCCGGTCTCTACGAGCAGTACTTC
CDR3: CASSLDRAGLYEQYF
J: TRBJ2-7
size: NA
V: TRBV7-3
D: TRBD1

DNA: TGTGCCAGTAGTATAGGGGCCTACGAGCAGTACTTC
CDR3: CASSIGAYEQYF
J: TRBJ2-7
size: NA
V: TRBV19
D: NA

DNA: TGTGCCAGTACGGGGCAGGTCAATGAGCAGTTCTTC
CDR3: CASTGQVNEQFF
J: TRBJ2-1
size: NA
V: TRBV19
D: NA

DNA: TGTGCCAGCAGCTTAGGGTACAGGGGGCCGAACACTGAAGCTTTCTTT
CDR3: CASSLGYRGPNTEAFF
J: TRBJ1-1
size: NA
V: TRBV5-8
D: TRBD1

DNA: TGTGCCAGCAGCCCCCCCCGGCTAGCGGCCCCCCAAGAGACCCAGTACTTC
CDR3: CASSPPRLAAPQETQYF
J: TRBJ2-5
size: NA
V: TRBV12-3/TRBV12-4
D: TRBD2

DNA: TGCGCCAGCAGCTTACAGGGGGATTCACCCCTCCACTTT
CDR3: CASSLQGDSPLHF
J: TRBJ1-6
size: few
V: TRBV5-1
D: TRBD1

DNA: TGTGCCACCAGTGATTTGGGGGACGAGCAGTACTTC
CDR3: CATSDLGDEQYF
J: TRBJ2-7
size: few
V: TRBV24-1
D: NA

DNA: TGTGCCAGCAGCTTAACCGGGGAGCTGTTTTTT
CDR3: CASSLTGELFF
J: TRBJ2-2
size: many
V: TRBV7-3
D: NA

DNA: TGTGCCAGCAGCTCTCCAGAGGACAGGGGTTACGAGCAGTACTTC
CDR3: CASSSPEDRGYEQYF
J: TRBJ2-7
size: few
V: TRBV7-2
D: TRBD1

DNA: TGTGCCATCAGTGAGTCGGCCCGGGGGGGCGCGGGAGGAGGCTACACCTTC
CDR3: CAISESARGGAGGGYTF
J: TRBJ1-2
size: NA
V: TRBV10-3
D: NA

DNA: TGCGCCAGCAGTGACCAGGGGGCTTTCTCTGGAAACACCATATATTTT
CDR3: CASSDQGAFSGNTIYF
J: TRBJ1-3
size: NA
V: TRBV10-2
D: TRBD1

DNA: TGCAGTGCTAGAGAGGTTGTGGAGATTGGGGAGACCCAGTACTTC
CDR3: CSAREVVEIGETQYF
J: TRBJ2-5
size: few
V: TRBV20-1
D: NA

DNA: TGTGCCAGCAGCCAAGATTGGACAGGGGACGAGCAGTACTTC
CDR3: CASSQDWTGDEQYF
J: TRBJ2-7
size: NA
V: TRBV2
D: TRBD1

DNA: TGTGCCAGCAGGGCCACCACACAGTACCAAGAGACCCAGTACTTC
CDR3: CASRATTQYQETQYF
J: TRBJ2-5
size: many
V: TRBV2
D: NA

DNA: TGTGCCTGGCCACATGGAGGAGCGGGAAGGATAGAGCAGTACTTC
CDR3: CAWPHGGAGRIEQYF
J: TRBJ2-7
size: NA
V: TRBV28
D: TRBD2

DNA: TGTGCCAGCAGGCTCCGGGACGGCTGGGAGACCCAGTACTTC
CDR3: CASRLRDGWETQYF
J: TRBJ2-5
size: NA
V: TRBV12-3/TRBV12-4
D: NA

DNA: TGTGCCAGCACCCTTTTGCTACAGGGTCTCGGAAACACCATATATTTT
CDR3: CASTLLLQGLGNTIYF
J: TRBJ1-3
size: NA
V: TRBV5-5
D: NA

DNA: TGCAGCGTTGAAAGGGTCACTGAAGCTTTCTTT
CDR3: CSVERVTEAFF
J: TRBJ1-1
size: many
V: TRBV29-1
D: NA

DNA: TGCAGCGTTGAATATTTGGGGCAGGGGTCTTACGAGCAGTACTTC
CDR3: CSVEYLGQGSYEQYF
J: TRBJ2-7
size: few
V: TRBV29-1
D: NA

DNA: TGTGCCAGCAGCTTAGCGGGGACTAGCGGCTACAATGAGCAGTTCTTC
CDR3: CASSLAGTSGYNEQFF
J: TRBJ2-1
size: NA
V: TRBV7-2
D: TRBD2

DNA: TGCAGTGCTAGAGCCAGCCACCTTTACGAGCAGTACTTC
CDR3: CSARASHLYEQYF
J: TRBJ2-7
size: few
V: TRBV20-1
D: NA

DNA: TGTGCCAGCAGCCCCCCTGGGGCAGGTTGGGCCGAGAGGTCCTACGAGCAGTACTTC
CDR3: CASSPPGAGWAERSYEQYF
J: TRBJ2-7
size: NA
V: TRBV7-2
D: NA

DNA: TGTGCCAGCAGCTTAAAAGCTGAAGCTTTCTTT
CDR3: CASSLKAEAFF
J: TRBJ1-1
size: NA
V: TRBV7-3
D: NA

DNA: TGCGCCAGCAGCGCCCTCAACAATTCACCCCTCCACTTT
CDR3: CASSALNNSPLHF
J: TRBJ1-6
size: few
V: TRBV5-1
D: NA

DNA: TGCAGCGCCAGGTCCGAGGTGGGGGCCTACGAGCAGTACTTC
CDR3: CSARSEVGAYEQYF
J: TRBJ2-7
size: NA
V: TRBV29-1
D: NA

DNA: TGCAGTGCTAGGACCGGGAGGGCCCGCGAGCAGTACTTC
CDR3: CSARTGRAREQYF
J: TRBJ2-7
size: NA
V: TRBV20-1
D: TRBD2

DNA: TGTGCCAGCAGCCTCGACTACGCCTACGAGCAGTACTTC
CDR3: CASSLDYAYEQYF
J: TRBJ2-7
size: NA
V: TRBV5-1
D: NA

DNA: TGTGCCAGCAGCTATGGACAGGGAGGGAATCAGCCCCAGCATTTT
CDR3: CASSYGQGGNQPQHF
J: TRBJ1-5
size: NA
V: TRBV5-6
D: TRBD1

DNA: TGCGCCAGCAGCCCCCGGTGGGGTGTATCCCCTGGGGCCAACGTCCTGACTTTC
CDR3: CASSPRWGVSPGANVLTF
J: TRBJ2-6
size: NA
V: TRBV5-1
D: NA

DNA: TGTGCCAGTAGTATAGGTGGGCGGAGAGATCATCAGCCCCAGCATTTT
CDR3: CASSIGGRRDHQPQHF
J: TRBJ1-5
size: NA
V: TRBV19
D: NA

DNA: TGTGCCAGCAGTGATTTTAGCGCCAAAGAGACCCAGTACTTC
CDR3: CASSDFSAKETQYF
J: TRBJ2-5
size: few
V: TRBV2
D: NA

DNA: TGTGCCAGCAGCCCCGACCCAACCCCAACTAATGAAAAACTGTTTTTT
CDR3: CASSPDPTPTNEKLFF
J: TRBJ1-4
size: few
V: TRBV5-5
D: NA

DNA: TGTGCCAGCAGTAAAGCGGGAGCCCCCTACGAGCAGTACTTC
CDR3: CASSKAGAPYEQYF
J: TRBJ2-7
size: NA
V: TRBV25-1
D: TRBD2

DNA: TGCAGTGCTACCGGGACAGGGCCTCGGGAGACCCAGTACTTC
CDR3: CSATGTGPRETQYF
J: TRBJ2-5
size: NA
V: TRBV20-1
D: TRBD1

DNA: TGTGCCAGCAGCTTAGAGGTGGGCTCCTACGAGCAGTACTTC
CDR3: CASSLEVGSYEQYF
J: TRBJ2-7
size: few
V: TRBV7-2
D: NA